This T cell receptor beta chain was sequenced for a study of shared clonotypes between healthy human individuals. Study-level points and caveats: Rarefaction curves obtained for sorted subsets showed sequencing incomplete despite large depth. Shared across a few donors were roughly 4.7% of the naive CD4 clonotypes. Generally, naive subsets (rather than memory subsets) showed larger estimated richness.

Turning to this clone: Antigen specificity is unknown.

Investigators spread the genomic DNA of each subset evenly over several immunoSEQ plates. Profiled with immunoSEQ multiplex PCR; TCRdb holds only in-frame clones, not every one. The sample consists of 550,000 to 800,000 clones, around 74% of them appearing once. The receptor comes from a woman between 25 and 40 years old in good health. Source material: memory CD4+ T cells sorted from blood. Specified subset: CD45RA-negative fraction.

The CDR3 is CASSLLGSGATNEKLFF. The CDR3 nucleotides read TGTGCCAGCAGCTTATTGGGTAGTGGTGCAACTAATGAAAAACTGTTTTTT. This chain joins TRBV5-4 and TRBJ1-4, with D hard to call. The CDR3 consists of 17 residues. Trimming shortened V by 2 bases and J by 0 bases, and 14 bases separated the two germline ends. Germline-derived CDR1 and CDR2 are SGHNT and YYREEE (reference sequence).